Only a few counts were recorded for the clone carrying this T cell receptor beta chain. Its matching antigen is unknown. TCRdb processed the reads anew with MiXCR; each CDR3 protein has one entry. The sample lists roughly 990,000 distinct CDR3 sequences, about a third occurring once. The CDR3 is 15 amino acids. Germline CDR1 is LGHNA and CDR2 is YNFKEQ. Unmatched junction bases numbered 4, after V lost 1 base and J lost 2 bases. These data belong to a study of T cell repertoires in cytomegalovirus infection. Across the whole study: Public TCR beta signatures indicated both CMV infection and matching HLA type. General study results and limits: Ex vivo responses were dominated by HLA-C-restricted CMV-specific TCR beta clonotypes.

The rearrangement uses TRBV4-2 and TRBJ2-7; 8 positions match TRBD1. This TCR was recovered from a human donor in good health (CMV status not recorded). Some clones in this sample may be carry-over from other donors' samples. Sequencing used cultured CD8+ T cells from PBMCs, obtained from culture after CMV antigen stimulation. The CDR3 DNA follows: TGTGCCAGCAGCCAAGGACAGGGGCCTACCTACGAGCAGTACTTC. As protein: CASSQGQGPTYEQYF.